The clone carrying this T cell receptor (beta chain) was recorded at least ten times. The antigen is undetermined. Both TRBC1 and TRBC2 were covered by a beta constant-region primer of two equimolar oligonucleotides. A 12-nucleotide UMI and the SP2 primer were added to the cDNA 3' end by oligonucleotide ligation. TCRdb processed the UMI-ligation and nested PCR reads anew with MiXCR; each CDR3 protein has one entry. Of 81,000 or so distinct CDR3 sequences in the sample, 7% are singletons; the top ten hold over 1.5%. V lost 5 bases, J lost 4 bases, and 7 bases stayed unmatched. Germline assignment: CDR1 SEHNR and CDR2 FQNEAQ (reference sequence). This CDR3 spans 15 amino acids. This entry is derived from a study of naive and memory T cell subsets. Study-level findings and limits: In naive cells, over 85% of TCR sequences were seen only once. Gini index rose across naive, CM, EM and EMRA in CD4 and CD8.

Source material: central memory CD4+ T cells from blood. V and J are TRBV7-9 and TRBJ1-2; the match to TRBD1 covers 10 bases. The sequence derives from a human donor in good health. CDR3 DNA: TGTGCCAGCAGCCCCCGGGACAGGGGACTCTATGGCTACACCTTC. This encodes CASSPRDRGLYGYTF. The full variable domain, with the rest looked up from reference TRBV7-9 and TRBJ1-2, is DTGVSQNPRHKITKRGQNVTFRCDPISEHNRLYWYRQTLGQGPEFLTYFQNEAQLEKSRLLSDRFSAERPKGSFSTLEIQRTEQGDSAMYLCASSPRDRGLYGYTFGSGTRLTVV.